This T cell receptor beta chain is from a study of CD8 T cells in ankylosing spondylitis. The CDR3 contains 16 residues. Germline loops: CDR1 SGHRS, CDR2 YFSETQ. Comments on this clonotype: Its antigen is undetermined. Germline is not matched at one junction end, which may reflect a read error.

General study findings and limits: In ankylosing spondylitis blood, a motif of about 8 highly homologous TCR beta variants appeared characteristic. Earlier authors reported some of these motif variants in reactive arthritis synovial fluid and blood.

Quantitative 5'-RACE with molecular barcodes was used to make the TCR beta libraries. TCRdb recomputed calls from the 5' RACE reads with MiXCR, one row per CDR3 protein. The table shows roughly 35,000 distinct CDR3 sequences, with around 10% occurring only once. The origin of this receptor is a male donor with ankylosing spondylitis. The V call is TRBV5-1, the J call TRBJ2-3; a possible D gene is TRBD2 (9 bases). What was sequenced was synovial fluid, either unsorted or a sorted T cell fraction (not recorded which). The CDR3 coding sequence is TGCGCCAGCAGCACAAGGACAGGGACTAGCACAGATATGCAGTATTTT. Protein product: CASSTRTGTSTDMQYF. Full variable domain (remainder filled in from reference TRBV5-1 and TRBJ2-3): KAGVTQTPRYLIKTRGQQVTLSCSPISGHRSVSWYQQTPGQGLQFLFEYFSETQRNKGNFPGRFSGRQFSNSRSEMNVSTLELGDSALYLCASSTRTGTSTDMQYFGPGTRLTVL.